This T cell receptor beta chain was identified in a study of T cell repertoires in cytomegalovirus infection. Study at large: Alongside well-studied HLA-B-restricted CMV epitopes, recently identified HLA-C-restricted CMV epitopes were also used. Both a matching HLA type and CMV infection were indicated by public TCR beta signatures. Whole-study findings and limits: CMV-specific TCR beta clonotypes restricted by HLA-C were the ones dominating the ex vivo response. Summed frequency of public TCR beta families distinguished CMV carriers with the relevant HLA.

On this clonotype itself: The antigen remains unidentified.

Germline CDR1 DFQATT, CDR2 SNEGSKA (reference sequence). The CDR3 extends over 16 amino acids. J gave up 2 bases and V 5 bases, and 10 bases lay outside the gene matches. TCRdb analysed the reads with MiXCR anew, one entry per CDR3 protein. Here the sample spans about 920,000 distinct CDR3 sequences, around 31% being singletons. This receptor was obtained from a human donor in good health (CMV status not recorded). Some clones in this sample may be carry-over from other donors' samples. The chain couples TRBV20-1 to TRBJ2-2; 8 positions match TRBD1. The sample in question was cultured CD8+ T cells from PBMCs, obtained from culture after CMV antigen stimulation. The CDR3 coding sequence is TGCAGTGCTCCGGCGTACAGGGGGTTTAACACCGGGGAGCTGTTTTTT. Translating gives CSAPAYRGFNTGELFF.